The rows below give T cell receptor beta chains drawn from one sample of a study of control samples from healthy donors and cancer patients. Data came from immunoSEQ multiplex PCR; TCRdb stores just in-frame clones and leaves some out. The data contain 50,000 or so clones, nearly 95% of them singletons. The source material was PBMCs. The receptors originated from a woman aged 50 to 60 with head and neck cancer. Each CDR3 is given without its conserved first and last residue. Clone size is not always given. Where it is, it says once, few, many or a class for expanded clones.

V gene	J gene	clone size	CDR3 protein
TRBV7-9	TRBJ1-5	-	ASSSGQGGSQPQH
TRBV10-3	TRBJ2-4	-	AISEMLSKNIQY
TRBV28	TRBJ1-1	once	ASSTVQPGQNTEAF
TRBV28	TRBJ1-2	-	ASSPDPLVSYGYT
TRBV27	TRBJ1-5	-	ASSFIIGQGSRQPQH
TRBV5-4	TRBJ1-2	-	ASSLLFGFDGMDYGYT
TRBV7-2	TRBJ1-3	-	ASSYRTGSGNTIY
TRBV29-1	TRBJ2-3	-	SVVGAPSGTDTQY
TRBV7-2	TRBJ2-1	-	ASSLVGSGTHNEQF
TRBV19	TRBJ2-1	-	ASSIPTWTGEQF
TRBV4-3	TRBJ2-1	-	ASSLVAGLYNEQF
TRBV6-5	TRBJ1-1	-	ASSYGDNTEAF
TRBV6-5	TRBJ1-5	-	ASLTPGQGNQPQH
TRBV24-1	TRBJ2-3	-	ATSDQTGTTDTQY
TRBV5-4	TRBJ1-6	once	ASSLGFGGTLPSYNSPLH
TRBV18	TRBJ1-5	-	ASSQGSGQPQH
TRBV12-5	TRBJ1-1	-	ASGFGHTEAF
TRBV30	TRBJ1-6	-	AWSGNTGAVYNSPLH
TRBV7-2	TRBJ1-2	-	ASSLDRQNYGYT
TRBV11-3	TRBJ2-3	-	ASSLVLAFTDTQY
TRBV5-4	TRBJ1-2	once	ASSFGGFGGYT